This TCR beta chain was sequenced for a study of cytomegalovirus exposure and HLA in healthy donors. Study results and caveats: Productive status was seen about 90% or about 30% of the time for most TCR beta V segments in an earlier analysis.

In its sample, this clone was seen once. Its matching antigen is unknown. PCR involved 60 Vbeta and 13 Jbeta primers. Assay used: immunoSEQ multiplex PCR; TCRdb lists only in-frame clones, some missing. The repertoire holds some 170,000 clones, with approximately 80% as singletons. This clonotype was obtained from a woman in her thirties in good health and CMV-seropositive. The specimen sequenced was PBMCs.

The CDR3 coding sequence is TGCGCCAGCACCCCCCCGAGACAGGGATACACAGATACGCAGTATTTT. Amino acid sequence: CASTPPRQGYTDTQYF. This chain links TRBV5-1 with TRBJ2-3; 7 bases are shared with TRBD1. The CDR3 length is 16 residues. V lost 6 bases and J lost 2; bases outside the gene matches: 12. CDR1 and CDR2 from the germline V gene are SGHRS and YFSETQ.